These 25 T cell receptor beta chains were all obtained from the same sample, sequenced in a study of shared T cell receptors in the human thymus. Sequenced by immunoSEQ multiplex PCR; TCRdb stores in-frame clones only, minus some. The sample has almost 550,000 clones, approximately 78% seen once. These data were also reused for a study on human thymus T cells.

Sequences were obtained from thymocytes. These TCRs come from a boy in the first two years of life with a congenital heart defect.

This clone was picked up one time. The rearrangement joins TRBV4-3 to TRBJ1-5; D remains unclear. The germline gives CDR1 LGHNA, CDR2 YSLEER. The CDR3 sequence is 13 residues long. Between the trimmed V and J ends, which lost 0 bases and 7 bases, there was a span of 7 bases. The CDR3 bases are TGCGCCAGCAGCCAAGATGAGAGACAGCCCCAGCATTTT. The encoded protein is CASSQDERQPQHF.

This clone was counted between two and nine times. V usage is TRBV30 and J usage is TRBJ2-2, with a possible D match to TRBD1 (6 bases). This CDR3 is built from 13 residues. V was cut by 8 bases and J by 0 bases, with 10 bases left in between. From germline, CDR1 is GTSNPN and CDR2 SVGIG (reference sequence). The CDR3 loop reads CAGWTANTGELFF. CDR3 coding DNA: TGTGCCGGATGGACAGCGAACACCGGGGAGCTGTTTTTT. The variable domain in full, with the rest retrieved from reference TRBV30 and TRBJ2-2, is SQTIHQWPATLVQPVGSPLSLECTVEGTSNPNLYWYRQAAGRGLQLLFYSVGIGQISSEVPQNLSASRPQDRQFILSSKKLLLSDSGFYLCAGWTANTGELFFGEGSRLTVL.

The CDR3 sequence: CASSFEQYF. The CDR3 bases are TGTGCCAGCAGCTTCGAGCAGTACTTC. This chain connects TRBV25-1 to TRBJ2-7; D is ambiguous. V lost 6 bases, J lost 6 bases, and 3 bases lay in between. CDR3 length: 9 amino acids. CDR1 is MGHDK, CDR2 SYGVNS, per germline.

V usage is TRBV5-4 and J usage is TRBJ1-1; TRBD1 is a possible D gene (6 bases). The germline gives CDR1 SGHNT, CDR2 YYREEE (reference sequence). V lost 4 bases to trimming and J lost 0 bases, with 19 bases between them. The CDR3 runs to 17 residues. DNA for the CDR3: TGTGCCAGCAGCCCCCGGGGGGGCTCTAAAATGAACACTGAAGCTTTCTTT. This encodes CASSPRGGSKMNTEAFF.

This sequence joins TRBV10-2 and TRBJ1-5; D gene unclear. The V end was cut by 10 bases, the J end by 3 bases, with 16 bases between. Germline V lookup: CDR1 WSHSY, CDR2 SAAADI. The length of the CDR3 is 14 residues. The CDR3 DNA sequence: TGCGCCACCCGGACTCGGGTCAACAATCAGCCCCAGCATTTT. Residues: CATRTRVNNQPQHF.

The gene calls are TRBV29-1 and TRBJ2-5, with 8 positions matching TRBD2. Germline V gene sequence: CDR1 SQVTM, CDR2 ANQGSEA. This CDR3 has 14 amino acids. Trimming took 4 bases from V and 2 from J; bases not matched to a gene: 6. CDR3 nucleotides: TGCAGCGTTGGAGCGGGGGAGATACAAGAGACCCAGTACTTC. This codes for CSVGAGEIQETQYF.

The chain carries TRBV6-5 and TRBJ1-5; maybe TRBD1 (5 bases). CDR1 and CDR2 (germline): MNHEY, SVGAGI. This CDR3 is 15 amino acids long. The germline V and J ends were trimmed by 2 bases and 0 bases, with 8 bases remaining between them. This chain's CDR3 is CASSYGGGSNQPQHF. CDR3 coding DNA: TGTGCCAGCAGTTACGGGGGGGGTAGCAATCAGCCCCAGCATTTT.

The gene calls are TRBV13 and TRBJ2-5, with D uncertain. The germline gives CDR1 PRHDT, CDR2 FYEKMQ (reference sequence). Trimming took off 5 bases at V and 5 bases at J, with 18 bases between the two ends. The CDR3 is 15 residues long. CDR3 protein: CASSPLDGRFETQYF. The CDR3, as DNA: TGTGCCAGCAGCCCCCTGGATGGCAGGTTCGAGACCCAGTACTTC.

J is TRBJ1-3 and V is TRBV30, with D possibly being TRBD1 (6 bases). The V and J ends lost 1 base and 0 bases respectively, with 13 bases between them. CDR3 size: 16 residues. Germline-derived CDR1 and CDR2 are GTSNPN and SVGIG (reference sequence). The CDR3 spells CAWSAKRTVSGNTIYF. The CDR3 DNA reads as TGTGCCTGGAGTGCAAAAAGGACAGTCTCTGGAAACACCATATATTTT.

The J gene is TRBJ1-2, the V gene TRBV7-9; 7 bases fit TRBD1. The V gene's germline CDR1 is SEHNR and CDR2 FQNEAQ (reference sequence). V lost 5 bases, J lost 13 bases, and 13 bases stayed unmatched. The CDR3 runs 13 residues. CDR3 nucleotides: TGTGCCAGCAGCCCCCTTCCTGGACAGGCGGTCACCTTC. Encoded protein: CASSPLPGQAVTF.

The CDR3 sequence is CASTAGERATEAFF. CDR3 sequence (DNA): TGCGCCAGCACGGCAGGGGAAAGGGCCACTGAAGCTTTCTTT. The genes are TRBV10-1 and TRBJ1-1, with D tentatively TRBD1 (6 bases). This CDR3 comprises 14 residues. CDR1 is WNHNN and CDR2 is SYGVQD in the germline V gene (reference sequence). Trimming removed 7 bases at V and 4 bases at J, with 16 bases between.

The chain is built from TRBV28 and TRBJ2-7; no clear D. Germline values: CDR1 MDHEN, CDR2 SYDVKM. V was clipped by 5 bases and J by 6 bases, with 17 bases between them. The CDR3 is 14 residues long. The CDR3 loop is CASSPHPDQREQYF. In nucleotides, the CDR3 is TGTGCCAGCAGTCCCCATCCTGACCAGCGCGAGCAGTACTTC.

The rearrangement joins TRBV4-2 to TRBJ2-3; 10 nucleotides line up with TRBD2. V was clipped by 1 base and J by 0 bases; unmatched bases: 10. The germline CDR1 and CDR2 sequences are LGHNA and YNFKEQ. This CDR3 region has 19 residues. CDR3 protein: CASSQVRLAGAFSTDTQYF. CDR3 nucleotide sequence: TGTGCCAGCAGCCAAGTTCGGCTAGCGGGAGCGTTTAGCACAGATACGCAGTATTTT.

The V and J genes are TRBV27 and TRBJ1-4; TRBD1 is a possible D gene (5 bases). The CDR3 spans 14 residues. Trimming shortened V by 5 bases and J by 8 bases, and 15 bases separated the two germline ends. Germline V lookup: CDR1 MNHEY, CDR2 SMNVEV (reference sequence). The CDR3 DNA reads as TGTGCCAGCAGTGACAGTGCCCTAATCGAAAAACTGTTTTTT. Protein: CASSDSALIEKLFF.

The chain combines TRBV2 with TRBJ2-7; the match to TRBD1 covers 11 bases. V lost 4 bases to trimming and J lost 7 bases; unmatched junction nucleotides: 6. Germline lookup yields CDR1 SNHLY and CDR2 FYNNEI. This CDR3 is 14 amino acids long. The CDR3 sequence is CASSGGQGAGEQYF. The CDR3 DNA follows: TGTGCCAGCAGTGGCGGACAGGGGGCTGGGGAGCAGTACTTC.

The chain joins TRBV15 to TRBJ1-5; D possibly corresponds to TRBD1 (6 bases). The CDR3 has 15 amino acids. V was shortened by 2 bases and J by 4 bases, with 12 bases between the two germline ends. Germline V lookup: CDR1 LNHNV, CDR2 YYDKDF (reference sequence). Here the CDR3 DNA reads TGTGCCACCAGCAGACGGCAGGGGACAAATCAGCCCCAGCATTTT. Protein: CATSRRQGTNQPQHF.

This chain joins TRBV5-4 and TRBJ2-1, with D perhaps TRBD2 (6 bases). Germline CDR1 and CDR2: SGHNT and YYREEE (reference sequence). The V and J ends lost 2 bases and 0 bases respectively, with 12 bases between them. CDR3 size: 16 residues. The CDR3 nucleotides are TGTGCCAGCAGCTTAGGGGACTCGAGCTCCTACAATGAGCAGTTCTTC. Protein: CASSLGDSSSYNEQFF. Supplemented by reference TRBV5-4 and TRBJ2-1, the full variable domain reads ETGVTQSPTHLIKTRGQQVTLRCSSQSGHNTVSWYQQALGQGPQFIFQYYREEENGRGNFPPRFSGLQFPNYSSELNVNALELDDSALYLCASSLGDSSSYNEQFFGPGTRLTVL.

The chain joins TRBV29-1 to TRBJ2-3, with a possible D match to TRBD2 (6 bases). The CDR3 has 13 amino acids. Trimming removed 5 bases at V and 3 bases at J, with 12 bases between. Germline V gene lookup returns CDR1 SQVTM and CDR2 ANQGSEA. The CDR3 DNA reads as TGCAGCGTTCTTAGGGACTCGACAGATACGCAGTATTTT. Residues: CSVLRDSTDTQYF.

This clone appeared once. This chain connects TRBV29-1 to TRBJ1-6, with D hard to call. V shed 1 base and J shed 4 bases, with 8 bases lying between them. Germline V gives CDR1 SQVTM, CDR2 ANQGSEA. The CDR3 is 14 residues long. The CDR3 DNA reads TGCAGCGTTGAAGGTCCCCTATATAATTCACCCCTCCACTTT. This gives the protein CSVEGPLYNSPLHF. The full variable domain, its missing parts supplied by reference TRBV29-1 and TRBJ1-6, is SAVISQKPSRDICQRGTSLTIQCQVDSQVTMMFWYRQQPGQSLTLIATANQGSEATYESGFVIDKFPISRPNLTFSTLTVSNMSPEDSSIYLCSVEGPLYNSPLHFGNGTRLTVT.

The V call is TRBV11-3, the J call TRBJ2-7, with TRBD1 matching 7 bases. The germline gives CDR1 SGHNT, CDR2 YENEEA. This CDR3 spans 14 amino acids. The junction had 10 bases not matched to a gene; V was cut back by 5 bases and J by 6 bases. The chain's CDR3 is CASSPRDRGCEQYF. DNA of the CDR3: TGTGCCAGCAGCCCCCGGGACAGAGGGTGCGAGCAGTACTTC.

This chain joins TRBV13 and TRBJ2-7; 8 nucleotides line up with TRBD1. The CDR3 has 17 residues. With V trimmed by 5 bases and J by 4 bases, 16 bases remained unmatched. CDR1 is PRHDT, CDR2 FYEKMQ, per germline (reference sequence). The CDR3: CASSPRRVGRGQYEQYF. The CDR3 region has the DNA TGTGCCAGCAGCCCGAGAAGGGTAGGCAGGGGGCAATACGAGCAGTACTTC. Based on the CDR3 plus reference TRBV13 and TRBJ2-7, the full variable domain is AAGVIQSPRHLIKEKRETATLKCYPIPRHDTVYWYQQGPGQDPQFLISFYEKMQSDKGSIPDRFSAQQFSDYHSELNMSSLELGDSALYFCASSPRRVGRGQYEQYFGPGTRLTVT.

V and J are TRBV5-4 and TRBJ1-1, with 8 bases lining up with TRBD1. This CDR3 is built from 13 residues. With 6 bases clipped from V and 5 bases from J, the junction kept 6 bases outside the gene matches. Per germline, CDR1 SGHNT and CDR2 YYREEE (reference sequence). The DNA for the CDR3 is TGTGCCAGCACCCCAGGGGGCGGAACTGAAGCTTTCTTT. It specifies CASTPGGGTEAFF.

The V gene is TRBV5-1, the J gene TRBJ2-7; 14 bases align to TRBD2. The V and J ends lost 3 bases and 5 bases, in that order; junction bases with no gene match: 16. The CDR3 totals 19 residues. Germline V lookup: CDR1 SGHRS, CDR2 YFSETQ. The DNA of the CDR3 is TGCGCCAGCAGCTGGGGTCTGGGACAGGGACTAGCGGGAGTCCACGAGCAGTACTTC. This codes for CASSWGLGQGLAGVHEQYF.

The rearrangement uses TRBV27 and TRBJ2-2, with TRBD2 as a possible D gene (6 bases). The CDR3 is made up of 15 amino acids. CDR1 MNHEY and CDR2 SMNVEV come from the germline V gene (reference sequence). V lost 6 bases to trimming and J lost 3 bases, with 14 bases between them. CDR3 residues: CASSPWAGYTGELFF. In DNA, the CDR3 is TGTGCCAGCAGCCCCTGGGCGGGGTACACCGGGGAGCTGTTTTTT.

This sequence joins TRBV27 and TRBJ2-1, with 11 bases lining up with TRBD2. The CDR3 loop spans 20 amino acids. V shed 0 bases and J 5 bases; nucleotides not matched to a gene: 15. Per germline, CDR1 MNHEY and CDR2 SMNVEV (reference sequence). This chain's CDR3 is CASSLSWASGRTSYHNEQFF. The CDR3 DNA follows: TGTGCCAGCAGTTTATCGTGGGCTAGCGGGAGGACCTCCTACCACAATGAGCAGTTCTTC.